A selection of T cell receptor beta chains follows, all from one sample in a study of cytomegalovirus exposure and HLA in healthy donors. Measured with immunoSEQ multiplex PCR; TCRdb has only the in-frame clones, and not every one. The sample comprises 150,000 to 200,000 clones, around 76% of which are singletons, and about 2% rests with the top ten. What was sequenced was PBMCs. These receptors were taken from a female donor in good health and CMV-seronegative. Each CDR3 is given with its conserved first and last residue. The D gene is left open where the match is weak.

V	J	D	CDR3
TRBV6-4	TRBJ2-3	TRBD2	CASSELAGGDTQYF
TRBV7-6	TRBJ2-3	TRBD1	CASSLYPTGGIRDTQYF
TRBV4-1	TRBJ1-5	TRBD1	CASSLRTGADSNQPQHF
TRBV7-2	TRBJ2-1	TRBD2	CASSSPRTSGFNEQFF
TRBV5-1	TRBJ2-2	TRBD1	CASSLGQGTGELFF
TRBV5-6	TRBJ1-6	TRBD1	CASSRARDSSSSYNSPLHF
TRBV7-6	TRBJ2-3	-	CASSLGRRGGDTQYF
TRBV4-2	TRBJ1-1	TRBD1	CASSPTQGAVDSVMNTEAFF
TRBV11-2	TRBJ1-3	TRBD1	CASSSDRGPGNTIYF
TRBV19	TRBJ1-2	TRBD1	CASSNTGDYGYTF
TRBV30	TRBJ1-2	-	CAWKAGQGYGYTF
TRBV10-2	TRBJ2-7	-	CASSGRGGGSEQYF